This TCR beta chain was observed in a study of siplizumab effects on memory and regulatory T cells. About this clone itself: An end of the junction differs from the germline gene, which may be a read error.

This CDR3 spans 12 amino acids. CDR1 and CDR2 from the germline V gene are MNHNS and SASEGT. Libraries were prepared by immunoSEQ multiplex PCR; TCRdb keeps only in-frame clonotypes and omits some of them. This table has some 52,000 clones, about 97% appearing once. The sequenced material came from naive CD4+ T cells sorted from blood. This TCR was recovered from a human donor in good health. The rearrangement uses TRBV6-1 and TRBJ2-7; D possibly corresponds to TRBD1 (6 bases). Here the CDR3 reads CASSEAGTRKNF. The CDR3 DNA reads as TGTGCCAGCAGTGAAGCAGGGACAAGGAAAAACTTC.